The 17 T cell receptor beta chains given below trace back to one sample, sequenced in a study of blood T cell repertoires in COVID-19. Sequencing was performed with immunoSEQ multiplex PCR; in TCRdb, only in-frame clones are kept and a portion is missing. The profile covers about 140,000 clones, with around three quarters appearing a single time and roughly 17% taken by the ten largest. Specimen: peripheral blood. These receptors were collected from a man in his forties or fifties with acute or convalescent COVID-19.

The chain couples TRBV29-1 to TRBJ1-1, with D hard to call. The CDR3 has 11 amino acids. V lost 7 bases and J 0 bases, leaving 6 bases between the germline ends. CDR1 is SQVTM and CDR2 is ANQGSEA in the germline V gene. The CDR3 bases are TGCAGCGGGAGACTGAACACTGAAGCTTTCTTT. Translation gives CSGRLNTEAFF.

This clone is a singleton in its sample. The chain recombines TRBV5-8 with TRBJ2-1; TRBD2 might be the D (6 bases). Germline lookup yields CDR1 SGHTS and CDR2 YDEGEE. The CDR3 runs to 12 residues. Trimming stripped 3 bases from V and 6 bases from J, with 7 bases between. The DNA of the CDR3 is TGTGCCAGCAGCTCGACTAGCAATGAGCAGTTCTTC. This translates into CASSSTSNEQFF.

The chain carries TRBV11-2 and TRBJ2-5; a weak D match, TRBD1 (5 bases). Trimming removed 7 bases at V and 1 base at J, with 13 bases between. From germline, CDR1 is SGHAT and CDR2 FQNNGV. There are 14 residues in the CDR3. Here the CDR3 reads CASNDRGVQETQYF. The CDR3 region has the DNA TGTGCCAGCAACGATAGGGGTGTCCAAGAGACCCAGTACTTC.

This clone was seen a handful of times. The V gene is TRBV19, the J gene TRBJ1-1; a possible D gene is TRBD1 (6 bases). There are 14 residues in the CDR3. With 7 bases removed from V and 5 bases from J, the gap between germline ends came to 17 bases. In germline, CDR1 is LNHDA, CDR2 SQIVND (reference sequence). The CDR3 bases are TGTGCCAGTACCCTCAGGGGAAGAGAAACTGAAGCTTTCTTT. Translated, it gives CASTLRGRETEAFF.

The V and J genes are TRBV3-1 (or the pseudogene TRBV3-2) and TRBJ1-5; no firm D call. The CDR3 length is 14 residues. Germline CDR1 is LGHDT and CDR2 is YNNKEL (reference sequence). V was shortened by 2 bases and J by 7 bases, with 12 bases between the two germline ends. The CDR3 is CASSQQVQPQPQHF. The CDR3 nucleotides are TGTGCCAGCAGCCAACAGGTGCAACCCCAGCCCCAGCATTTT.

The rearrangement joins TRBV27 to TRBJ1-5, with 7 positions matching TRBD1. Germline V gene sequence: CDR1 MNHEY, CDR2 SMNVEV (reference sequence). The CDR3 length is 14 residues. J lost 4 bases, V lost 6 bases, and 6 bases had no gene match. CDR3 coding DNA: TGTGCCAGCAGCTACAGGGGTCGAAATCAGCCCCAGCATTTT. It encodes CASSYRGRNQPQHF.

This rearrangement joins TRBV6-5 to TRBJ1-1; D is undetermined. With 6 bases removed from V and 8 bases from J, the gap between germline ends came to 10 bases. Germline V gene lookup returns CDR1 MNHEY and CDR2 SVGAGI. The CDR3 sequence is 11 residues long. The CDR3 DNA reads as TGTGCCAGCAGACAGACATACGAAGCTTTCTTT. Amino acids: CASRQTYEAFF.

The chain recombines TRBV12-5 with TRBJ2-3, with TRBD2 matching over 9 bases. The CDR3 covers 15 residues. Unmatched junction bases numbered 8, after V lost 2 bases and J lost 8 bases. The germline V gene encodes CDR1 LGHNT and CDR2 FRNRAP. DNA of the CDR3: TGTGCTAGTGGTTTGTGGCGGGGGGGAATTGGTACGCAGTATTTT. Residues: CASGLWRGGIGTQYF. Using reference TRBV12-5 and TRBJ2-3 for the parts outside the CDR3, the full variable domain is DARVTQTPRHKVTEMGQEVTMRCQPILGHNTVFWYRQTMMQGLELLAYFRNRAPLDDSGMPKDRFSAEMPDATLATLKIQPSEPRDSAVYFCASGLWRGGIGTQYFGPGTRLTVL.

The chain's CDR3 is CASSLERGGDTQYF. The DNA for the CDR3 is TGCGCCAGCAGCTTGGAGCGGGGGGGAGATACGCAGTATTTT. The chain employs TRBV5-1 and TRBJ2-3; 10 bases are a match to TRBD2. The ends lost 0 bases at V and 5 bases at J; junction bases unmatched: 0. The CDR3 is 14 residues long. Germline loops: CDR1 SGHRS, CDR2 YFSETQ.

The genes are TRBV6-4 and TRBJ2-2; no firm D call. CDR3 length: 16 amino acids. Germline-derived CDR1 and CDR2 are MRHNA and SNTAGT. Between the trimmed V and J ends, which lost 7 bases and 0 bases, there was a span of 15 bases. In DNA, the CDR3 is TGTGCCAGCACGGTTACAGATACATCGAACACCGGGGAGCTGTTTTTT. Protein product: CASTVTDTSNTGELFF.

This chain links TRBV19 with TRBJ1-5; perhaps TRBD1 as D (6 bases). CDR1 is LNHDA, CDR2 SQIVND, per germline (reference sequence). The CDR3 is 16 residues long. V was cut by 7 bases and J by 7 bases, with 23 bases left in between. The CDR3 spells CASTRVIGGLGQPQHF. In nucleotides, the CDR3 is TGTGCCAGTACAAGAGTTATCGGGGGGCTCGGGCAGCCCCAGCATTTT. Variable domain in full (rest from reference TRBV19 and TRBJ1-5): DGGITQSPKYLFRKEGQNVTLSCEQNLNHDAMYWYRQDPGQGLRLIYYSQIVNDFQKGDIAEGYSVSREKKESFPLTVTSAQKNPTAFYLCASTRVIGGLGQPQHFGDGTRLSIL.

This sequence joins TRBV9 and TRBJ1-2; unclear D gene. The CDR3 consists of 14 residues. Trimming stripped 4 bases from V and 4 bases from J, with 14 bases between. Germline loops: CDR1 SGDLS, CDR2 YYNGEE. The CDR3 DNA follows: TGTGCCAGCAGCCCGAGTGGGCAGTTCTATGGCTACACCTTC. Translating gives CASSPSGQFYGYTF.

J is TRBJ1-1 and V is TRBV7-9; a possible D gene is TRBD1 (6 bases). V lost 6 bases, J lost 2 bases, and 22 bases lay in between. The length of the CDR3 is 17 residues. The germline V gene has CDR1 SEHNR and CDR2 FQNEAQ (reference sequence). The CDR3 DNA follows: TGTGCCAGCAGACCAGATGGGGCGACAGGCTTAAACACTGAAGCTTTCTTT. As protein: CASRPDGATGLNTEAFF.

This clone was found once. The chain joins TRBV10-3 to TRBJ1-1, with TRBD1 matching 8 bases. CDR1 ENHRY and CDR2 SYGVKD come from the germline V gene. This CDR3 is 14 amino acids long. The V gene end was trimmed by 4 bases and the J gene end by 11 bases; junction bases not matched to a gene: 12. Here the CDR3 DNA reads TGTGCCATCAGTGGCTTACCCGGACAGGGCGAGGCTTTCTTT. It yields the protein CAISGLPGQGEAFF.

The gene calls are TRBV9 and TRBJ2-3, with 11 bases fitting TRBD1. The CDR3 is 16 residues long. The V and J ends lost 4 bases and 3 bases, in that order; junction bases with no gene match: 7. Germline V CDR1 and CDR2: SGDLS, YYNGEE. The CDR3 sequence is CASSPGQGAGTDTQYF. DNA of the CDR3: TGTGCCAGCAGCCCCGGACAGGGGGCGGGAACAGATACGCAGTATTTT.

This chain connects TRBV24-1 to TRBJ1-5; D not certain. The CDR3 contains 14 residues. Germline lookup yields CDR1 KGHDR and CDR2 SFDVKD. Trimming stripped 8 bases from V and 2 bases from J, with 12 bases between. CDR3 amino acids: CATMAAGGNQPQHF. The CDR3 bases are TGTGCCACCATGGCGGCCGGGGGCAATCAGCCCCAGCATTTT.

CDR3 DNA sequence: TGTGCCAGCAGCTTAGCGCGAGGAGGCTATGGCTACACCTTC. Translated, it gives CASSLARGGYGYTF. The V call is TRBV7-8, the J call TRBJ1-2; unclear D gene. V was trimmed by 0 bases and J by 4 bases, leaving 9 bases between them. Germline V lookup: CDR1 SGHVS, CDR2 FQNEAQ. The CDR3 covers 14 residues.